Following are 22 T cell receptor beta chains from one sample sequenced in a study of T cell responses to AZD1222 COVID-19 vaccine. Here immunoSEQ multiplex PCR was the method, and the copy in TCRdb shows in-frame clones only, minus some. Altogether around 78,000 clones are present, around 87% being singletons, with the ten largest covering more than 20%. The source was peripheral blood, collected on day 0 of AZD1222 vaccination. These receptors were collected from an adult in good health.

This sequence joins TRBV7-2 and TRBJ1-5; D gene ambiguous. The CDR3 runs to 13 residues. The germline CDR1 and CDR2 sequences are SGHTA and FQGNSA. The ends were cut back, 5 bases at V and 5 bases at J, with 10 bases in the middle. The CDR3 loop reads CASSRGRDQPQHF. As DNA, the CDR3 is TGTGCCAGCAGCCGTGGTAGGGATCAGCCCCAGCATTTT. The entire variable domain, with the rest obtained from reference TRBV7-2 and TRBJ1-5, is as follows: GAGVSQSPSNKVTEKGKDVELRCDPISGHTALYWYRQSLGQGLEFLIYFQGNSAPDKSGLPSDRFSAERTGGSVSTLTIQRTQQEDSAVYLCASSRGRDQPQHFGDGTRLSIL.

The chain carries TRBV27 and TRBJ1-5, with D possibly being TRBD1 (5 bases). Between the trimmed V and J ends, which lost 4 bases and 6 bases, there was a span of 13 bases. CDR1 is MNHEY, CDR2 SMNVEV, per germline (reference sequence). The CDR3 has 14 amino acids. CDR3 DNA: TGTGCCAGCAGTTCCCAGGGAGGTTTTCAGCCCCAGCATTTT. Its protein product is CASSSQGGFQPQHF.

The V gene is TRBV15, the J gene TRBJ1-4, with 8 nucleotides matching TRBD1. The junction had 7 bases not matched to a gene; V was cut back by 3 bases and J by 7 bases. The germline gives CDR1 LNHNV, CDR2 YYDKDF (reference sequence). The CDR3 covers 15 residues. CDR3 DNA sequence: TGTGCCACCAGCAGGGCCCAGGGGGCACCTGAAAAACTGTTTTTT. Translated: CATSRAQGAPEKLFF.

The V gene is TRBV11-2, the J gene TRBJ2-1; TRBD2 aligns across 7 bases. Trimming removed 5 bases from V and 3 bases from J; junction bases left unmatched: 1. There are 13 residues in the CDR3. Germline V gene data show CDR1 as SGHAT and CDR2 as FQNNGV. The CDR3 protein is CASSPGGYNEQFF. The CDR3 DNA reads as TGTGCCAGCAGCCCGGGGGGCTACAATGAGCAGTTCTTC.

This sequence joins TRBV6-5 and TRBJ1-5; no clear D gene. This CDR3 is built from 12 residues. Germline values: CDR1 MNHEY, CDR2 SVGAGI. Trimming took off 6 bases at V and 6 bases at J, with 9 bases between the two ends. CDR3 region: CASRPGSQPQHF. Here the CDR3 DNA reads TGTGCCAGCAGGCCTGGCTCTCAGCCCCAGCATTTT.

This clone was seen a single time. J is TRBJ2-2 and V is TRBV5-8, with D tentatively TRBD2 (5 bases). CDR3 length: 12 residues. The V gene lost 0 bases and the J gene lost 13 bases, with 10 bases spanning the gap. Germline V gene data show CDR1 as SGHTS and CDR2 as YDEGEE. CDR3 sequence reads: CASSLVEAGLFF. The CDR3 DNA is TGTGCCAGCAGCTTGGTAGAGGCGGGGCTGTTTTTT.

This chain joins TRBV24-1 and TRBJ2-5; the match to TRBD1 covers 10 bases. The length of the CDR3 is 15 residues. V shed 4 bases, J shed 5 bases, and the junction held 6 bases outside the gene matches. CDR1 is KGHDR, CDR2 SFDVKD, per germline. The CDR3 is CATSDPRTGGETQYF. CDR3 in DNA: TGTGCCACCAGTGACCCTCGGACAGGGGGGGAGACCCAGTACTTC.

The chain carries TRBV10-3 and TRBJ1-2; 9 bases align to TRBD1. The CDR3 covers 19 residues. Germline values: CDR1 ENHRY, CDR2 SYGVKD. V dropped 0 bases and J dropped 6; count of bases not matched to a gene: 17. CDR3 nucleotides: TGTGCCATCAGTGAGTCGTTGGGGAATGGCCGGGACAGGGATGATGGCTACACCTTC. Residues: CAISESLGNGRDRDDGYTF.

This clone has a single count. The CDR3 sequence is CASSRAGGTYEQYF. For the CDR3, the DNA is TGTGCCAGCAGCCGGGCAGGGGGCACCTACGAGCAGTACTTC. The chain couples TRBV3-1 (or the pseudogene TRBV3-2) to TRBJ2-7; 8 bases match TRBD1. This CDR3 region has 14 residues. From germline, CDR1 is LGHDT and CDR2 YNNKEL (reference sequence). V lost 4 bases, J lost 2 bases, and 4 bases stayed unmatched.

The V and J genes are TRBV20-1 and TRBJ2-7; no reliable D call. Germline CDR1 DFQATT, CDR2 SNEGSKA (reference sequence). This CDR3 is built from 11 residues. The germline V and J ends were trimmed by 0 bases and 4 bases, with 4 bases remaining between them. The CDR3 loop is CSARDVYEQYF. As DNA, the CDR3 is TGCAGTGCTAGAGATGTATACGAGCAGTACTTC.

J is TRBJ1-4 and V is TRBV5-6; 8 bases agree with TRBD1. Germline values: CDR1 SGHDT, CDR2 YYEEEE. The CDR3 is made up of 14 amino acids. V was clipped by 5 bases and J by 8 bases; unmatched bases: 8. Here the CDR3 reads CASSSGGVREKLFF. DNA of the CDR3: TGTGCCAGCAGTTCAGGGGGCGTCAGAGAAAAACTGTTTTTT.

Written as DNA, the CDR3 is TGTGCCAGCAGCCCAGGCGGACAGCCAGATCAGCCCCAGCATTTT. Its protein is CASSPGGQPDQPQHF. The chain links TRBV7-2 to TRBJ1-5, with a weak D call TRBD1 (6 bases). There are 15 residues in the CDR3. The V gene lost 5 bases and the J gene lost 5 bases, with 16 bases spanning the gap. The germline gives CDR1 SGHTA, CDR2 FQGNSA.

The gene calls are TRBV5-1 and TRBJ2-5; D not resolved. The germline V gene has CDR1 SGHRS and CDR2 YFSETQ. The CDR3 is made up of 16 amino acids. Between the trimmed V and J ends, which lost 3 bases and 0 bases, there was a span of 15 bases. CDR3 sequence (DNA): TGCGCCAGCAGCTCGGGCGGTAGCCGGTACCAAGAGACCCAGTACTTC. Protein sequence: CASSSGGSRYQETQYF. Full variable domain (outside the CDR3, taken from reference TRBV5-1 and TRBJ2-5): KAGVTQTPRYLIKTRGQQVTLSCSPISGHRSVSWYQQTPGQGLQFLFEYFSETQRNKGNFPGRFSGRQFSNSRSEMNVSTLELGDSALYLCASSSGGSRYQETQYFGPGTRLLVL.

This clone was seen more than once but under ten times. This chain links TRBV30 with TRBJ2-1; D unclear. Germline CDR1 is GTSNPN and CDR2 is SVGIG (reference sequence). V was cut by 3 bases and J by 10 bases, with 10 bases left in between. The CDR3 covers 11 residues. This CDR3 reads CAWRTVREQFF. The CDR3 DNA is TGTGCCTGGAGAACAGTTAGGGAGCAGTTCTTC.

V and J are TRBV5-1 and TRBJ2-1, with 8 bases lining up with TRBD2. Germline CDR1 SGHRS, CDR2 YFSETQ. There are 15 residues in the CDR3. J gave up 6 bases and V 3 bases, and 8 bases lay outside the gene matches. CDR3 protein: CASSSGLAASNEQFF. CDR3 coding DNA: TGCGCCAGCAGCTCCGGACTAGCAGCCTCCAATGAGCAGTTCTTC.

Only a few counts were recorded for this clone. The CDR3 region is CASSIDVGAGGTDTQYF. CDR3 bases: TGTGCCAGTAGTATAGATGTGGGAGCTGGCGGCACAGATACGCAGTATTTT. The chain has TRBV19 and TRBJ2-3; possibly TRBD2 for D (5 bases). Germline CDR1 is LNHDA and CDR2 is SQIVND (reference sequence). V dropped 0 bases and J dropped 1 base, with 14 bases sitting between them. This CDR3 spans 17 amino acids.

The gene calls are TRBV4-2 and TRBJ1-1; no firm D call. The CDR3 contains 13 residues. V lost 3 bases, J lost 6 bases, and 11 bases lay in between. Looked up from germline, CDR1 is LGHNA and CDR2 is YNFKEQ. In DNA, the CDR3 is TGTGCCAGCAGCCAGACTGAAGAAGCTGAAGCTTTCTTT. Amino acids: CASSQTEEAEAFF.

CDR3 DNA sequence: TGTGCCAGCAGCTTCGACAGGGACACTGAAGCTTTCTTT. Translation gives CASSFDRDTEAFF. This rearrangement joins TRBV7-2 to TRBJ1-1; TRBD1 aligns across 7 bases. Trimming cost V 3 bases and J 3 bases; bases outside gene matches: 1. Germline CDR1 reads SGHTA; CDR2 reads FQGNSA. The CDR3 has 13 amino acids.

This clone was seen just once. The chain combines TRBV28 with TRBJ1-2, with no clear D. This CDR3 region has 11 residues. The V gene's germline CDR1 is MDHEN and CDR2 SYDVKM. V lost 7 bases to trimming and J lost 9 bases, with 12 bases between them. The CDR3 DNA reads as TGTGCCAGCACCACCTCCCTGAGCTACACCTTC. Translated, it gives CASTTSLSYTF.

The chain is built from TRBV5-5 and TRBJ1-3; no definite D call. The length of the CDR3 is 15 residues. Trimming stripped 5 bases from V and 0 bases from J, with 12 bases between. CDR1 SGHKS and CDR2 YYEKEE come from the germline V gene (reference sequence). The CDR3 DNA sequence: TGTGCCAGCAGGATCACGTCCAGCTCTGGAAACACCATATATTTT. It specifies CASRITSSSGNTIYF. The variable domain in full, with the rest retrieved from reference TRBV5-5 and TRBJ1-3, is DAGVTQSPTHLIKTRGQQVTLRCSPISGHKSVSWYQQVLGQGPQFIFQYYEKEERGRGNFPDRFSARQFPNYSSELNVNALLLGDSALYLCASRITSSSGNTIYFGEGSWLTVV.

The V gene is TRBV5-6, the J gene TRBJ2-1; 10 bases align to TRBD1. The junction had 11 bases not matched to a gene; V was cut back by 4 bases and J by 13 bases. This CDR3 has 14 residues. Germline V gene lookup returns CDR1 SGHDT and CDR2 YYEEEE. CDR3 in DNA: TGTGCCAGCAGCGCTCCGACAGGGGGCGGCCGACAGTTCTTC. It translates to CASSAPTGGGRQFF. The full variable domain, in which reference TRBV5-6 and TRBJ2-1 provide the parts outside the CDR3, is DAGVTQSPTHLIKTRGQQVTLRCSPKSGHDTVSWYQQALGQGPQFIFQYYEEEERQRGNFPDRFSGHQFPNYSSELNVNALLLGDSALYLCASSAPTGGGRQFFGPGTRLTVL.

V is TRBV6-4 and J is TRBJ2-2; D possibly corresponds to TRBD1 (6 bases). This CDR3 spans 15 amino acids. Germline CDR1 MRHNA, CDR2 SNTAGT. V was trimmed by 5 bases and J by 3 bases, leaving 13 bases between them. The CDR3 sequence is CASSPGHFDTGELFF. CDR3 nucleotide sequence: TGTGCCAGCAGTCCGGGACACTTTGACACCGGGGAGCTGTTTTTT.